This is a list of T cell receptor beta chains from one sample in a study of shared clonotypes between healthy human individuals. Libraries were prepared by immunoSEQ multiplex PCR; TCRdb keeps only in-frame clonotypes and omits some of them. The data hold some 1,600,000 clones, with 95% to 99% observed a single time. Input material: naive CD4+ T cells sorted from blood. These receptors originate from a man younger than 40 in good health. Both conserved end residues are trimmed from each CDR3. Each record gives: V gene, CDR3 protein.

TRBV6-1 ASSPSVGSSQF
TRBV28 ASSLLGTNEKLF
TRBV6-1 ASSANLAGVLSGANVLT
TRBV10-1 ASSDHRVSNEQF
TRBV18 ASSIGPGSGRTDEQF
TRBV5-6 ASSLRRVASRTGELF
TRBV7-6 ASSLGYRGYEQY
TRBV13 ASSIQRLAGGDEQY
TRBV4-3 ASSQDTAGGPFGEQY
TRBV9 ASSPRDISGANVLT
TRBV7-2 ASSRLSGQTIYEQY
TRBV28 ASSLEGSYGYT
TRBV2 ASSEAPRGSSEAF
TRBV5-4 ASSPGLADLNEQF
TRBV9 ASSVRGSGANVLT
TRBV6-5 ASRLTGGDQPQH
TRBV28 ASSSWTGRETQY
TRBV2 ASWGMADSSYNEQF
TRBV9 ASSSISGGAHYGYT
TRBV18 ASSPTDTQY
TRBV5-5 ASIPWDSGYNEQF
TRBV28 AVAGDWDNEQF
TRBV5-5 ASSLGDGTSVFTGELF
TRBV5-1 ASSFGQDTEAF
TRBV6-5 ASSRQITLYEQY
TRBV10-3 AISAGVSTEAF
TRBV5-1 ASTPGGLAGGPGQY
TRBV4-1 ASSPYDGPGEQY
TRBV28 ASSLYSGLAYSYEQY
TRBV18 ASSPTRQGETQY
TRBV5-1 ASSPRILGTGVDEQY
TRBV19 ASSNRGGTSTDTQY
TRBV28 ASSLGTHHEQY
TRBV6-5 ASSYIGLAVYEQY
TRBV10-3 AISRTSGEQY
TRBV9 ASSVAPGLESDTQY
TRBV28 ASSPPGGLLSYEQY
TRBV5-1 ASSSDRVGAGANVLT
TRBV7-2 ASSPLGPSYNEQF
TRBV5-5 ASSLRGDQPQH
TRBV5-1 ASSFITSGADTQY
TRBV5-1 ASRQEGYEQY
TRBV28 ASSSHEQY
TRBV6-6 ASGTTSNQPQH
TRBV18 ASSHSSEAF